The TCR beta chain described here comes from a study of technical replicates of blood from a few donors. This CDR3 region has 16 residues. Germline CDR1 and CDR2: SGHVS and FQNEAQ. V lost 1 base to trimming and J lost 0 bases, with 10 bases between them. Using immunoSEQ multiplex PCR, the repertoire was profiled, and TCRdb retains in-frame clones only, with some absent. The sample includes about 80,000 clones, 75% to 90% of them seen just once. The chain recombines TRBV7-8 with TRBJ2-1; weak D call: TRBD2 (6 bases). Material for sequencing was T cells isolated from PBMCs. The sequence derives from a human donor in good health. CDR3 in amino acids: CASSLVVGSSYNEQFF. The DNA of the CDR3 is TGTGCCAGCAGCTTAGTAGTCGGGAGCTCCTACAATGAGCAGTTCTTC.